This TCR beta chain was sequenced in a study of blood T cells in healthy people across ages. Each sample provided at least 6 micrograms of extracted total RNA. This clonotype came up a few times. The antigen remains unidentified. Study-wide findings and caveats: Observed TCR beta diversity showed a strong correlation with the percentage of naive T cells as measured by flow cytometry. The diversity estimates, figures obtained from one million T cells, were considered underestimates.

Germline V lookup: CDR1 SGDLS, CDR2 YYNGEE. The CDR3 sequence is 13 residues long. For the second PCR, which ran for 7 to 11 cycles, a sample-barcoded 5' primer and a J-beta primer mix were used. Each CDR3 protein is one row after TCRdb ran MiXCR on the 5' RACE reads. The sample has 1,800,000 or so distinct CDR3 sequences, roughly two fifths seen once. The clonotype originates from a human donor in good health. Material for sequencing was blood. The gene calls are TRBV9 and TRBJ2-4, with D unclear. The end of the DNA is better explained by TRBJ2-5, so the J call may be wrong. Here the CDR3 reads CASSATSQETQYF. CDR3 bases: TGTGCCAGCAGTGCGACGTCTCAAGAGACCCAGTACTTC.